The present T cell receptor beta chain was sequenced within a study of radiotherapy plus CTLA-4 blockade in lung cancer. Study information: Disease control was achieved by less than 40% of patients, and objective responses by 18%.

The study treated chemo-refractory metastatic non-small-cell lung cancer patients with focal radiation plus ipilimumab CTLA-4 blockade. Germline loops: CDR1 SGHRS, CDR2 YFSETQ. Trimming cost V 4 bases and J 2 bases; bases outside gene matches: 4. This CDR3 is 15 amino acids long. Study observations and caveats: Early blood T cell clone dynamics, with interferon-beta, were reported to best predict response. In blood, tumor-derived TCR clones expanded after radiotherapy plus ipilimumab.

Concerning this clone: Its antigen is currently unknown.

Produced via immunoSEQ multiplex PCR; TCRdb's table is partial and in-frame only. The sample consists of some 34,000 clones, 72% of them appearing once. V is TRBV5-1 and J is TRBJ2-3; 10 nucleotides match TRBD2. The sequenced sample was peripheral blood, obtained from a patient treated with radiotherapy plus ipilimumab. The clonotype was recovered from a human donor with non-small cell lung cancer who had stable disease on radiotherapy plus ipilimumab. The CDR3 spells CASSNSGGITDTQYF. Written as DNA, the CDR3 is TGCGCCAGCAGCAATAGCGGGGGGATCACAGATACGCAGTATTTT.